These 24 T cell receptor beta chains originate from one sample sequenced in a study of blood T cell repertoires in COVID-19 (dated by TCRdb to 2019 to 2021). The protocol used for the library was the immunoSEQ multiplex PCR assay. This immuneACCESS table, as held by TCRdb, lists in-frame sequences with V and J called but not all clones. Of the missing ones, under half trace to an unresolved V gene in checked studies; the others have no known cause. In all, the sample holds some 200,000 clones, and around four fifths of those were seen once. Jointly, the top ten make up about 4.8% of the sample. The sample consisted of peripheral blood. These TCRs come from a woman in her sixties or seventies with COVID-19, enrolled during active disease.

Here the CDR3 reads CASSLGVQGGQGQPQHF. The DNA of the CDR3 is TGCGCCAGCAGCTTGGGCGTACAGGGTGGGCAGGGTCAGCCCCAGCATTTT. This chain uses TRBV5-1 with TRBJ1-5; tentatively, D is TRBD1 (6 bases). V lost 0 bases to trimming and J lost 6 bases, with 19 bases between them. The CDR3 consists of 17 residues. Germline lookup yields CDR1 SGHRS and CDR2 YFSETQ.

The rearrangement links TRBV28 to TRBJ2-3; 7 nucleotides align to TRBD2. V was pared by 2 bases and J by 0 bases, with 8 bases of the junction left unmatched. Germline V gene lookup returns CDR1 MDHEN and CDR2 SYDVKM. The CDR3 contains 17 residues. The DNA of the CDR3 is TGTGCCAGCAGTTTAGCGGGAGCCACAAGAAGCACAGATACGCAGTATTTT. Amino acids: CASSLAGATRSTDTQYF.

This clone appeared a few times. The V gene is TRBV6-2 or TRBV6-3, the J gene TRBJ2-2, with D perhaps matching TRBD2 (5 bases). Per germline, CDR1 MNHEY and CDR2 SVGEGT. CDR3 length equals 15 residues. Deletions cut 2 bases from V and 6 bases from J, with 13 bases between. The CDR3 nucleotides read TGTGCCAGCAGTTACCAGCGGACTTTTTCCGGGGAGCTGTTTTTT. Protein sequence: CASSYQRTFSGELFF.

This chain uses TRBV25-1 with TRBJ2-6; D is perhaps TRBD1 (5 bases). Germline V gives CDR1 MGHDK, CDR2 SYGVNS. The CDR3 contains 16 residues. Trimming took off 4 bases at V and 2 bases at J, with 12 bases between the two ends. DNA for the CDR3: TGTGCCAGCAGTGCATCAGGGAAAACTGGGGCCAACGTCCTGACTTTC. The encoded protein is CASSASGKTGANVLTF.

In this sample, this clone turned up once. This chain uses TRBV28 with TRBJ1-5; 8 nucleotides agree with TRBD1. Trimming took 7 bases from V and 6 from J; bases not matched to a gene: 11. The CDR3 is made up of 15 amino acids. The germline gives CDR1 MDHEN, CDR2 SYDVKM. The DNA for the CDR3 is TGTGCCAGCAAACGTGACGGACAGGGTCGTCAGCCCCAGCATTTT. It encodes CASKRDGQGRQPQHF.

This rearrangement joins TRBV5-4 to TRBJ2-2; 8 bases match TRBD2. J lost 7 bases, V lost 2 bases, and 4 bases had no gene match. Germline V CDR1 and CDR2: SGHNT, YYREEE (reference sequence). The length of the CDR3 is 14 residues. In DNA form, the CDR3 reads TGTGCCAGCAGCTTAACTAGCGGAAACGGGGAGCTGTTTTTT. Its protein product is CASSLTSGNGELFF.

The table lists this clone with many counts. The chain recombines TRBV29-1 with TRBJ2-7, with D maybe TRBD2 (6 bases). Trimming took off 7 bases at V and 6 bases at J, with 16 bases between the two ends. CDR1 and CDR2 from the germline V gene are SQVTM and ANQGSEA. This CDR3 region has 12 residues. CDR3 residues: CSATGNGGEQYF. DNA of the CDR3: TGCAGCGCGACCGGGAACGGGGGCGAGCAGTACTTC.

The chain is built from TRBV7-2 and TRBJ1-1, with D possibly being TRBD1 (6 bases). This CDR3 comprises 17 residues. Germline loops: CDR1 SGHTA, CDR2 FQGNSA. Trimming took 1 base from V and 10 from J, leaving 25 bases between them. The CDR3 DNA follows: TGTGCCAGCAGCTTAGGGATTCCCGGGACACCCCAAGATTTAGCTTTCTTT. Amino acid sequence: CASSLGIPGTPQDLAFF.

The chain is built from TRBV6-2 or TRBV6-3 and TRBJ1-5; 9 positions agree with TRBD1. V lost 4 bases and J lost 0; bases outside the gene matches: 7. Germline V gene sequence: CDR1 MNHEY, CDR2 SVGEGT. The CDR3 loop spans 17 amino acids. CDR3 in DNA: TGTGCCAGCAGTTGGGGACAGGGTAGTAATAGCAATCAGCCCCAGCATTTT. This encodes CASSWGQGSNSNQPQHF.

This clone turned up a few times. The chain has TRBV27 and TRBJ2-3; 7 bases line up with TRBD2. The germline V gene encodes CDR1 MNHEY and CDR2 SMNVEV (reference sequence). V lost 2 bases, J lost 6 bases, and 5 bases stayed unmatched. The CDR3 contains 14 residues. For the CDR3, the DNA is TGTGCCAGCAGTTTAGCCCGGGACTATGATACGCAGTATTTT. Translating gives CASSLARDYDTQYF.

The chain links TRBV12-3 or TRBV12-4 to TRBJ2-1; a weak D match, TRBD1 (6 bases). The length of the CDR3 is 13 residues. V lost 8 bases, J lost 3 bases, and 11 bases lay in between. The CDR3 here is CASGSGVYNEQFF. The CDR3 nucleotides are TGTGCCAGCGGATCAGGGGTCTACAATGAGCAGTTCTTC.

This chain connects TRBV19 to TRBJ1-4; D may be TRBD1 (6 bases). The CDR3 runs to 15 residues. The V and J ends lost 5 bases and 7 bases respectively, with 17 bases between them. The germline CDR1 and CDR2 sequences are LNHDA and SQIVND (reference sequence). In DNA form, the CDR3 reads TGTGCCAGTAGTTTCGGGGGGCCAGGAGGTGAAAAACTGTTTTTT. Translation: CASSFGGPGGEKLFF.

V is TRBV6-5 and J is TRBJ1-2, with 7 nucleotides matching TRBD1. The CDR3 is 13 amino acids. CDR1 is MNHEY and CDR2 is SVGAGI in the germline V gene. V lost 7 bases, J lost 4 bases, and 6 bases stayed unmatched. CDR3 in DNA: TGTGCCAGCATCGGGACAGTAGGCTATGGCTACACCTTC. As protein: CASIGTVGYGYTF.

The chain uses TRBV29-1 and TRBJ2-3, with 7 nucleotides matching TRBD2. V lost 7 bases and J lost 3; bases outside the gene matches: 7. Germline assignment: CDR1 SQVTM and CDR2 ANQGSEA. There are 13 residues in the CDR3. In DNA, the CDR3 is TGCAGCGCGGACGAGGGAGGGACAGATACGCAGTATTTT. It codes for CSADEGGTDTQYF.

This chain connects TRBV15 to TRBJ2-1, with TRBD2 matching 13 bases. The V gene's germline CDR1 is LNHNV and CDR2 YYDKDF (reference sequence). CDR3 length equals 13 residues. V was pared by 6 bases and J by 7 bases, with 0 bases of the junction left unmatched. CDR3 DNA sequence: TGTGCCACCAGGACTAGCGGGAGGAATGAGCAGTTCTTC. It codes for CATRTSGRNEQFF.

This clone was recorded a few times. The chain carries TRBV15 and TRBJ1-3, with D unclear. This CDR3 has 13 amino acids. V lost 3 bases and J 2 bases, leaving 5 bases between the germline ends. The germline V gene has CDR1 LNHNV and CDR2 YYDKDF (reference sequence). This chain's CDR3 is CATSRAPGNTIYF. The CDR3 DNA sequence: TGTGCCACCAGCAGGGCTCCTGGAAACACCATATATTTT.

This chain uses TRBV6-6 with TRBJ2-5; the match to TRBD1 covers 11 bases. With 11 bases clipped from V and 5 bases from J, the junction kept 10 bases outside the gene matches. Germline values: CDR1 MNHNY, CDR2 SVGAGI (reference sequence). The CDR3 runs 14 residues. The CDR3 loop is CAGARGQGVETQYF. In DNA form, the CDR3 reads TGTGCCGGAGCTAGGGGACAGGGGGTGGAGACCCAGTACTTC.

This clone was detected once. The genes are TRBV7-3 and TRBJ2-3, with D maybe TRBD1 (7 bases). This CDR3 has 16 residues. V was pared by 4 bases and J by 2 bases, with 16 bases between. Germline V gene sequence: CDR1 SGHTA, CDR2 FQGTGA. CDR3 sequence reads: CASSWGDSLNTDTQYF. In DNA, the CDR3 is TGTGCCAGCAGCTGGGGGGACAGCCTGAACACAGATACGCAGTATTTT.

The V and J genes are TRBV28 and TRBJ1-1; weak D call: TRBD1 (5 bases). The V end was cut by 3 bases, the J end by 4 bases, with 9 bases between. Germline values: CDR1 MDHEN, CDR2 SYDVKM. The CDR3 has 13 residues. The CDR3 DNA reads TGTGCCAGCAGTTTGTTGGGGGGCACTGAAGCTTTCTTT. Translating gives CASSLLGGTEAFF.

This clone has only one observation. The chain couples TRBV18 to TRBJ2-3, with 8 bases identical to TRBD2. CDR1 and CDR2 from the germline V gene are KGHSH and LQKENI. V lost 3 bases, J lost 4 bases, and 9 bases stayed unmatched. CDR3 length: 16 amino acids. CDR3 coding DNA: TGTGCCAGCTCACCTAGGCGGCGGGAGGCCTCAGATACGCAGTATTTT. Protein product: CASSPRRREASDTQYF.

The genes are TRBV14 and TRBJ2-1; the match to TRBD2 covers 14 bases. Germline V gives CDR1 SGHDN, CDR2 FVKESK. J lost 13 bases, V lost 0 bases, and 11 bases had no gene match. CDR3 length equals 17 residues. The CDR3 coding sequence is TGTGCCAGCAGCCAAGATCCTGGACTAGCGGGAGGTTTGGTTCAGTTCTTC. It is translated as CASSQDPGLAGGLVQFF.

This chain links TRBV2 with TRBJ2-1; 9 bases are a match to TRBD2. The V and J ends lost 2 bases and 4 bases, in that order; junction bases with no gene match: 0. The CDR3 consists of 14 residues. Germline CDR1 reads SNHLY; CDR2 reads FYNNEI. The CDR3 sequence: CASSESGRYNEQFF. CDR3 bases: TGTGCCAGCAGTGAAAGCGGGAGGTACAATGAGCAGTTCTTC.

The chain employs TRBV5-1 and TRBJ1-6; 9 positions match TRBD1. Germline loops: CDR1 SGHRS, CDR2 YFSETQ. The CDR3 is 16 amino acids. J gave up 9 bases and V 0 bases, and 7 bases lay outside the gene matches. The CDR3 DNA is TGCGCCAGCAGCTTGGAGGGACAGGGTATGGGTTCACCCCTCCACTTT. Translated: CASSLEGQGMGSPLHF.

The chain carries TRBV28 and TRBJ1-6, with unresolved D. Trimming cost V 3 bases and J 0 bases, with 6 bases left between them. Germline V lookup: CDR1 MDHEN, CDR2 SYDVKM. There are 15 residues in the CDR3. CDR3 sequence: CASSLGSSYNSPLHF. The CDR3 nucleotides are TGTGCCAGCAGTTTGGGGAGCTCCTATAATTCACCCCTCCACTTT.